Listed here are 14 T cell receptor beta chains from one sample, sequenced in a study of kidney transplant recipient with SARS-CoV-2 infection. TCRdb used MiXCR to reprocess the reads, holding one entry per CDR3 protein. The table includes about 240,000 distinct CDR3 sequences, under 35% detected once. The sample in question was a blood sample, obtained at baseline and between days 110 and 120 from a kidney transplant recipient. These receptors were taken from a male patient between 25 and 39 years old who had COVID-19 and was a kidney transplant recipient. Some of these T cells may belong to the graft donor.

This clonotype was picked up many times. This chain joins TRBV5-1 and TRBJ2-2, with 9 bases identical to TRBD1. The CDR3 contains 16 residues. Germline CDR1 is SGHRS and CDR2 is YFSETQ. J lost 7 bases, V lost 1 base, and 8 bases had no gene match. The CDR3 spells CASSLSTGGFGGELFF. The CDR3 DNA is TGCGCCAGCAGCTTGTCCACAGGGGGCTTCGGCGGGGAGCTGTTTTTT.

This clonotype has at least ten counts. V usage is TRBV18 and J usage is TRBJ1-4; D remains ambiguous. V was trimmed by 2 bases and J by 8 bases, leaving 3 bases between them. This CDR3 comprises 11 residues. CDR1 and CDR2 (germline): KGHSH, LQKENI. The CDR3 nucleotides are TGTGCCAGCTCACCAGGCGAAAAACTGTTTTTT. Residues: CASSPGEKLFF.

The rearrangement uses TRBV25-1 and TRBJ2-3; the D gene is possibly TRBD1 (7 bases). From germline, CDR1 is MGHDK and CDR2 SYGVNS. The CDR3 is made up of 16 amino acids. Trimming took off 3 bases at V and 3 bases at J, with 16 bases between the two ends. As DNA, the CDR3 is TGTGCCAGCAGTGATCCCTCAGCAGGGGGGACAGATACGCAGTATTTT. This translates into CASSDPSAGGTDTQYF.

The chain is built from TRBV7-1 and TRBJ1-2; the D is unclear. TRBV7-1 is an ORF for which the function is uncertain. V dropped 5 bases and J dropped 4 bases, with 23 bases sitting between them. The CDR3 loop spans 17 amino acids. CDR3: CASSKAHHEGKTYGYTF. In DNA form, the CDR3 reads TGTGCCAGCAGCAAAGCGCATCACGAGGGAAAGACCTATGGCTACACCTTC.

As to this clonotype: A much larger clone differs by one base, so this may be a read error. The V gene is TRBV27, the J gene TRBJ1-4; D is unclear. CDR1 and CDR2 from the germline V gene are MNHEY and SMNVEV (reference sequence). The CDR3 extends over 14 amino acids. In DNA form, the CDR3 reads TGTGCCGGCAGCCACAGAGCAACTAATGAAAAACTGTTTTTT. Its protein is CAGSHRATNEKLFF.

With regard to this clonotype: This may be a read error: a much more frequent sequence differs by one nucleotide. The rearrangement uses TRBV18 and TRBJ1-2; D unresolved. Germline V gene sequence: CDR1 KGHSH, CDR2 LQKENI. The CDR3 loop spans 14 amino acids. This chain's CDR3 is CASSDTREVYGHTF. The CDR3 DNA reads TGTGCCAGCTCAGATACAAGGGAGGTCTATGGCCACACCTTC.

This clonotype was picked up many times. The chain couples TRBV7-2 to TRBJ1-2; D call uncertain. The germline V gene has CDR1 SGHTA and CDR2 FQGNSA. The CDR3 loop spans 17 amino acids. Trimming left V 5 bases short and J 4 bases short, with 23 bases between. This CDR3 is CASSADFRDGKTYGYTF. CDR3 in DNA: TGTGCCAGCAGCGCGGATTTCAGAGACGGAAAGACCTATGGCTACACCTTC.

This clonotype has just one count. Possible read error: a much larger clone is one base away. V gene TRBV7-2 combines with J gene TRBJ2-7; a weak D match, TRBD1 (5 bases). Per the germline V gene, CDR1 is SGHTA and CDR2 is FQGNSA. CDR3 size: 14 residues. The CDR3 sequence: CVSSHRTGTYEQYF. The CDR3 DNA reads TGTGTCAGCAGCCACAGGACGGGCACCTACGAGCAGTACTTC. Full variable domain (outside the CDR3, taken from reference TRBV7-2 and TRBJ2-7): GAGVSQSPSNKVTEKGKDVELRCDPISGHTALYWYRQSLGQGLEFLIYFQGNSAPDKSGLPSDRFSAERTGGSVSTLTIQRTQQEDSAVYLCVSSHRTGTYEQYFGPGTRLTVT.

This clonotype appeared many times. V and J are TRBV20-1 and TRBJ1-5; TRBD1 aligns across 8 bases. The germline CDR1 and CDR2 sequences are DFQATT and SNEGSKA (reference sequence). This CDR3 has 16 residues. V lost 1 base and J lost 0; bases outside the gene matches: 5. The CDR3 DNA sequence: TGCAGTGCTAGAGTGGTGACAGGGGATAGCAATCAGCCCCAGCATTTT. Translation: CSARVVTGDSNQPQHF.

This clonotype was detected many times. The chain couples TRBV9 to TRBJ2-1; 9 bases fit TRBD1. CDR1 is SGDLS and CDR2 is YYNGEE in the germline V gene. This CDR3 region has 16 residues. V gave up 3 bases and J gave up 0 bases; unmatched junction bases: 4. CDR3 sequence reads: CASSAQTGGSYNEQFF. For the CDR3, the DNA is TGTGCCAGCAGCGCACAGACAGGGGGCTCCTACAATGAGCAGTTCTTC.

This clonotype has just one count. Just one base apart from a much larger clone, this may be a read error. V is TRBV7-4 and J is TRBJ1-2; D is ambiguous. V shed 5 bases and J shed 7 bases, with 26 bases lying between them. CDR1 SGHVT and CDR2 SQSDAQ come from the germline V gene. CDR3 length equals 17 residues. Here the CDR3 DNA reads TGTGCCAGCAGCGGGCGGAGTTCAGCTCGAAAGACCTGTGGCTACACCTTC. It yields the protein CASSGRSSARKTCGYTF.

This clonotype was recorded at least ten times. J is TRBJ1-1 and V is TRBV19, with 7 bases matching TRBD1. Trimming cost V 5 bases and J 6 bases; bases outside gene matches: 6. This CDR3 comprises 13 residues. CDR1 and CDR2 (germline): LNHDA, SQIVND (reference sequence). CDR3 sequence reads: CASSYGTVPEAFF. CDR3 bases: TGTGCCAGTAGTTACGGGACAGTCCCTGAAGCTTTCTTT.

Ten or more counts support this clonotype. The J gene is TRBJ1-2, the V gene TRBV18, with unresolved D. The germline V and J ends were trimmed by 0 bases and 8 bases, with 19 bases remaining between them. CDR3 length: 16 residues. Germline V gene lookup returns CDR1 KGHSH and CDR2 LQKENI. CDR3 in amino acids: CASSPPHLGWNVGYTF. CDR3 DNA sequence: TGTGCCAGCTCACCACCCCATCTTGGGTGGAATGTAGGCTACACCTTC.

On this clonotype itself: Since a much larger clone is just one base distant, this may be a read error. The chain recombines TRBV4-1 with TRBJ1-2, with 9 bases identical to TRBD1. The CDR3 length is 14 residues. The germline CDR1 and CDR2 sequences are MGHRA and YSYEKL. CDR3 protein: CASGHPGQGRGYTF. The CDR3 DNA is TGCGCCAGCGGCCACCCGGGACAGGGCCGTGGCTACACCTTC.